Here is one T cell receptor (beta chain) with its context. This specimen belongs to a study of blood T cell repertoires in COVID-19. Turning to the study itself: The samples span acute and convalescent COVID-19 from the United States, Italy and Spain. T cells, B-cell-depleted T cells, or PBMCs provided the cDNA or gDNA that served as material.

Per the study methods: Researchers report that nucleated cell counts were estimated from reference gene primer amplification. Clones were sequenced by immunoSEQ multiplex PCR, and TCRdb holds only the in-frame ones, with some missing. Clone size and the V and J calls come from that table; the DNA yielded D and trimming. The table has fewer than 200,000 clones, 83% seen once; the top ten hold under 10%. Germline V gives CDR1 MNHEY, CDR2 SVGAGI. Trimming removed 0 bases from V and 7 bases from J, with 15 bases in between. The CDR3 consists of 15 residues. The TCR originated in a woman between 65 and 79 years old with COVID-19, enrolled during active disease. The chain links TRBV6-5 to TRBJ1-2; D ambiguous. The sequencing sample was made of peripheral blood. The CDR3 here is CASSYSEAVRSGYTF. CDR3 sequence (DNA): TGTGCCAGCAGTTACTCGGAAGCAGTTCGGAGTGGCTACACCTTC.